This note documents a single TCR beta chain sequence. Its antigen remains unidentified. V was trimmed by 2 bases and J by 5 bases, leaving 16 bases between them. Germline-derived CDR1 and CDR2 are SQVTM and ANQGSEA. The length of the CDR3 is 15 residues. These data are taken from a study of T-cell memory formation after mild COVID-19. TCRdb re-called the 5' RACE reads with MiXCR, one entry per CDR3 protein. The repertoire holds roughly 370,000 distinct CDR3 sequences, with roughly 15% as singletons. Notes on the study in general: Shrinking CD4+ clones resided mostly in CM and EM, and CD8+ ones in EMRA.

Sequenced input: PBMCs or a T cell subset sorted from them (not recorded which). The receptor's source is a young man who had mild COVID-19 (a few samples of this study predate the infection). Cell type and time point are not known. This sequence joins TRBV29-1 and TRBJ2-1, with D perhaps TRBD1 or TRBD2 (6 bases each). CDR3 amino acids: CSVEKVQGRNNEQFF. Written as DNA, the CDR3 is TGCAGCGTTGAAAAAGTGCAGGGGAGGAACAATGAGCAGTTCTTC.